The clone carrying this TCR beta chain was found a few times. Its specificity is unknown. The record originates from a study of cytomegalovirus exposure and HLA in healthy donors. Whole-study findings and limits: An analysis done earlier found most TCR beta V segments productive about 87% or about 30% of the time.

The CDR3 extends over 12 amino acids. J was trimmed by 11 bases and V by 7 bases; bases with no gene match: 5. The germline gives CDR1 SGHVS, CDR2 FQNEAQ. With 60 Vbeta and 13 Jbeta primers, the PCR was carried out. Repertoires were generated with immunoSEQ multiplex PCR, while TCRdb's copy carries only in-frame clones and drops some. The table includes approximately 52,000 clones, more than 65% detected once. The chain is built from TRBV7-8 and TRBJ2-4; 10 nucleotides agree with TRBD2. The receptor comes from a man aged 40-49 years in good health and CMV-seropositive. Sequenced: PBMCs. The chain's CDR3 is CASMRLAGLQYF. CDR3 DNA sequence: TGTGCCAGCATGCGACTAGCGGGCCTTCAGTACTTC.